The 9 T cell receptor beta chains listed next were all sequenced from one sample in a study of T cell responses to AZD1222 COVID-19 vaccine. The assay was immunoSEQ multiplex PCR, and TCRdb's table has in-frame clones only and misses some. The data show about 100,000 clones, just under 90% seen once. The sample in question was peripheral blood, obtained on day 0 of AZD1222 vaccination. The receptor source for this set is an adult in good health.

This chain joins TRBV29-1 and TRBJ1-1; D might be TRBD1 (6 bases). CDR3 size: 13 residues. Germline loops: CDR1 SQVTM, CDR2 ANQGSEA. The germline V and J ends were trimmed by 8 bases and 11 bases, with 24 bases remaining between them. CDR3 in DNA: TGCAGCATTGTCAAACAAGGGGGGATCAGGGCTTTCTTT. Amino acid sequence: CSIVKQGGIRAFF.

The chain has TRBV5-1 and TRBJ1-4; 11 bases fit TRBD1. The CDR3 has 15 amino acids. CDR1 and CDR2 from the germline V gene are SGHRS and YFSETQ. V shed 4 bases, J shed 6 bases, and the junction held 5 bases outside the gene matches. CDR3 nucleotide sequence: TGCGCCAGCAGCCGGCCGGGACAGGGGGATGAAAAACTGTTTTTT. It codes for CASSRPGQGDEKLFF.

The chain joins TRBV28 to TRBJ1-5; D not resolved. The CDR3 extends over 15 amino acids. V lost 3 bases, J lost 9 bases, and 18 bases lay in between. Germline CDR1 reads MDHEN; CDR2 reads SYDVKM. CDR3 sequence: CASSFSTPRLPPQHF. The CDR3 coding sequence is TGTGCCAGCAGTTTTTCCACCCCTCGGCTCCCGCCCCAGCATTTT.

This chain connects TRBV3-1 (or the pseudogene TRBV3-2) to TRBJ2-1; 7 nucleotides match TRBD2. This CDR3 contains 16 residues. With V trimmed by 1 base and J by 7 bases, 10 bases remained unmatched. Germline CDR1 is LGHDT and CDR2 is YNNKEL (reference sequence). The CDR3 nucleotides are TGTGCCAGCAGCCAAGGGCTCGCGCAGGGAGGGAATGAGCAGTTCTTC. Translating gives CASSQGLAQGGNEQFF.

V is TRBV3-1 (or the pseudogene TRBV3-2) and J is TRBJ2-5; D is unclear. The CDR3 is 12 amino acids. Trimming shortened V by 6 bases and J by 5 bases, and 10 bases separated the two germline ends. The germline CDR1 and CDR2 sequences are LGHDT and YNNKEL (reference sequence). In nucleotides, the CDR3 is TGTGCCAGCAGTCTTTCTCGGGAGACCCAGTACTTC. It yields the protein CASSLSRETQYF.

This clone was seen a single time. The gene calls are TRBV6-1 and TRBJ1-3, with D maybe TRBD1 (5 bases). The V gene lost 2 bases and the J gene lost 3 bases, with 14 bases spanning the gap. This CDR3 spans 16 amino acids. Germline-derived CDR1 and CDR2 are MNHNS and SASEGT. DNA of the CDR3: TGTGCCAGCAGTGAAATCGGGGGTGTCCTTGGAAACACCATATATTTT. Its translation is CASSEIGGVLGNTIYF.

This clone was found once. The gene calls are TRBV9 and TRBJ2-3; TRBD1 aligns across 11 bases. V dropped 4 bases and J dropped 4; count of bases not matched to a gene: 2. From germline, CDR1 is SGDLS and CDR2 YYNGEE. This CDR3 is built from 14 residues. CDR3 DNA: TGTGCCAGCAGCCGGGACAGGGGGGCAGATACGCAGTATTTT. This gives the protein CASSRDRGADTQYF.

The rearrangement joins TRBV6-4 to TRBJ1-1; 7 bases fit TRBD1. The CDR3 consists of 13 residues. From germline, CDR1 is MRHNA and CDR2 SNTAGT. Trimming removed 8 bases from V and 1 base from J; junction bases left unmatched: 4. CDR3 bases: TGTGCCAGCGCACAGGGGTCGAACACTGAAGCTTTCTTT. Translating gives CASAQGSNTEAFF.

The rearrangement links TRBV4-3 to TRBJ1-2; TRBD1 matches at 7 bases. Germline V CDR1 and CDR2: LGHNA, YSLEER. The CDR3 is made up of 14 amino acids. V lost 3 bases and J lost 4; bases outside the gene matches: 5. The CDR3 loop reads CASSHLGQSYGYTF. The CDR3 DNA reads as TGCGCCAGCAGCCACCTGGGACAGAGCTATGGCTACACCTTC.